The text below deals with one T cell receptor (beta chain). Per the authors' pipeline: Nucleated cell number was recorded as an estimate derived from reference gene primer amplification. Using immunoSEQ multiplex PCR, the repertoire was profiled, and TCRdb retains in-frame clones only, with some absent. The V and J calls and clone size are taken from that table; D and trimming were inferred from the DNA. The sample shows about 230,000 clones, approximately 87% of them seen only once. This sample was included in a study of blood T cell repertoires in COVID-19. Study information: The United States, Italy and Spain were the sources of the acute and convalescent COVID-19 samples. Sample material is recorded as cDNA or gDNA derived from T cells, B-cell-depleted T cells, or PBMCs.

The TCR comes from a woman in her 70s with active or convalescent COVID-19. Sequences were obtained from peripheral blood.

The CDR3: CASSQLGSGTGELFF. The CDR3 DNA reads TGTGCCAGCAGCCAACTCGGGAGTGGGACCGGGGAGCTGTTTTTT. This chain uses TRBV3-1 (or the pseudogene TRBV3-2) with TRBJ2-2, with a possible D match to TRBD2 (6 bases). Germline CDR1 is LGHDT and CDR2 is YNNKEL (reference sequence). CDR3 length: 15 amino acids. Trimming removed 2 bases at V and 5 bases at J, with 12 bases between.